This T cell receptor (beta chain) was captured by sequencing in a study of cytomegalovirus exposure and HLA in healthy donors. As regards this clone: No antigen is known for it.

A multiplex PCR was run with 60 Vbeta primers and 13 Jbeta primers. Produced via immunoSEQ multiplex PCR; TCRdb's table is partial and in-frame only. This sample has around 80,000 clones, with 74% found just once. Points from the study as a whole: Among immune exposure information, only CMV serostatus was available. An Asian-associated ancestry cluster reportedly showed fewer N-insertions than the approximately 690-donor mean in a later analysis.

The sequenced sample was PBMCs. The TCR originated in a man in his forties in good health and CMV-seropositive.

The CDR3 DNA follows: TGTGCCAGCAGCGGACAAACGAGCTCCTACGAGCAGTACTTC. Translation: CASSGQTSSYEQYF. The chain joins TRBV7-9 to TRBJ2-7, with TRBD1 as a possible D gene (5 bases). The V and J ends lost 5 bases and 0 bases respectively, with 11 bases between them. From germline, CDR1 is SEHNR and CDR2 FQNEAQ (reference sequence). The CDR3 covers 14 residues.